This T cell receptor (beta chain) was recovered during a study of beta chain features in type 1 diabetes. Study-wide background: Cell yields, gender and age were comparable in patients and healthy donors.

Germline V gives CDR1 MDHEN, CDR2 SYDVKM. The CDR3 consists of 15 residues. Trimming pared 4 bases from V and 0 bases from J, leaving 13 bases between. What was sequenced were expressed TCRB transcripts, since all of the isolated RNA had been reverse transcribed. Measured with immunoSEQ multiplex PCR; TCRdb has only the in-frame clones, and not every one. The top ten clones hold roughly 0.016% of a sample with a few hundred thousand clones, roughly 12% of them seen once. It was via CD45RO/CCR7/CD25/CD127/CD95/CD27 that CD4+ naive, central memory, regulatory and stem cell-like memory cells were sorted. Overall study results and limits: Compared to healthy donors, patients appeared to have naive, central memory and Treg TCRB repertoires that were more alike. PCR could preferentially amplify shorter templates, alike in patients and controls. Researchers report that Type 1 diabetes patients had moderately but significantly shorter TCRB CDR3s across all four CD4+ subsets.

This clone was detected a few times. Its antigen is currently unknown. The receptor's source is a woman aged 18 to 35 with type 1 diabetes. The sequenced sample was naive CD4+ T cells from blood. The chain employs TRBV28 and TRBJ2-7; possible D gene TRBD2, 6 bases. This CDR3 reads CASSSASADSYEQYF. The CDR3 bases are TGTGCCAGCAGTTCTGCTAGCGCTGACTCCTACGAGCAGTACTTC.